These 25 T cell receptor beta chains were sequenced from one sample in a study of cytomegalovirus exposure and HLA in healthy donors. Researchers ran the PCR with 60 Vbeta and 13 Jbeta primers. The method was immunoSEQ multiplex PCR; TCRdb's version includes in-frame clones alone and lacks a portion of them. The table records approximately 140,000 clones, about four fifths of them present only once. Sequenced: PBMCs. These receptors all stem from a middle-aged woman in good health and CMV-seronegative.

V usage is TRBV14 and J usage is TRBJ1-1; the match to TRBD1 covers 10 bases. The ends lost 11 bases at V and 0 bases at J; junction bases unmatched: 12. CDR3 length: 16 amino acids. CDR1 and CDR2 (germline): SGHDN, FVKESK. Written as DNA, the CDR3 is TGTGCCGGTTGTCGGGACAGGGGTTCTCTGAACACTGAAGCTTTCTTT. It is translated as CAGCRDRGSLNTEAFF.

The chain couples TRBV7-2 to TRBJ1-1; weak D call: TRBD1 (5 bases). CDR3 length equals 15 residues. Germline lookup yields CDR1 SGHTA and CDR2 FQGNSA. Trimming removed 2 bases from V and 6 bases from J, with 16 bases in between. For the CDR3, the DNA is TGTGCCAGCAGCTTATTAGGGGTTAGGTTCGCTGAAGCTTTCTTT. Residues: CASSLLGVRFAEAFF.

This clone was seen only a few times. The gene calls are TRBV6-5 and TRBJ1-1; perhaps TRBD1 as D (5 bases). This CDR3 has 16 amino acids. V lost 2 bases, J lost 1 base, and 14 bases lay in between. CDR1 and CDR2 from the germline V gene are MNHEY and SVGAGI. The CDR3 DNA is TGTGCCAGCAGTTACAGGGAAGCCGGGGGGAACACTGAAGCTTTCTTT. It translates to CASSYREAGGNTEAFF.

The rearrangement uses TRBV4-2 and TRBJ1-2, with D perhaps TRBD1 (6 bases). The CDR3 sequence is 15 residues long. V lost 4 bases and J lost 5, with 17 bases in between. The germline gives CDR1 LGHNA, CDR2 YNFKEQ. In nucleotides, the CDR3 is TGTGCCAGCAGCCCGATCGGAACAGGGCAATATGGCTACACCTTC. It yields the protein CASSPIGTGQYGYTF.

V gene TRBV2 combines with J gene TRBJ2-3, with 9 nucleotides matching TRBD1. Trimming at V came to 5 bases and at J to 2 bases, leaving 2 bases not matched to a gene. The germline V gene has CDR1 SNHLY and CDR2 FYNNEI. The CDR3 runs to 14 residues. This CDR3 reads CASSQQGATDTQYF. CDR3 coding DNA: TGTGCCAGCAGTCAACAGGGGGCCACAGATACGCAGTATTTT.

The CDR3 coding sequence is TGTGCCAGCAGCCGCCTCGGGATCGGAAACACCATATATTTT. It codes for CASSRLGIGNTIYF. The chain combines TRBV14 with TRBJ1-3; D is ambiguous. The CDR3 length is 14 residues. V lost 4 bases and J lost 4, with 11 bases in between. From germline, CDR1 is SGHDN and CDR2 FVKESK.

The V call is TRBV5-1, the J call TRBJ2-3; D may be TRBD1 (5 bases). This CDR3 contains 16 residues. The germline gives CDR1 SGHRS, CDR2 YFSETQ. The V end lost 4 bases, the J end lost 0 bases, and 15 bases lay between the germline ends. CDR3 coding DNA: TGCGCCAGCAGCCCTGGGGCAGCTACCAGCACAGATACGCAGTATTTT. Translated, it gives CASSPGAATSTDTQYF.

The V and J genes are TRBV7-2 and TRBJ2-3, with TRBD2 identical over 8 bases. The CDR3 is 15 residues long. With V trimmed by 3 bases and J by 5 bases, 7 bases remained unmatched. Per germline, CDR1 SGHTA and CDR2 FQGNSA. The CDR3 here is CASSFSRGGRDTQYF. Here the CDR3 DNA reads TGTGCCAGCAGCTTCTCCCGGGGGGGCAGAGATACGCAGTATTTT.

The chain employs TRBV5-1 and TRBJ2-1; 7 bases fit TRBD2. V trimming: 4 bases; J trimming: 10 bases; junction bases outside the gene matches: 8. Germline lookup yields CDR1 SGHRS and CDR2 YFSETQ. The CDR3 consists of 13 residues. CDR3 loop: CASSEFGGVEQFF. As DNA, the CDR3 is TGCGCCAGCAGCGAATTTGGGGGGGTCGAGCAGTTCTTC.

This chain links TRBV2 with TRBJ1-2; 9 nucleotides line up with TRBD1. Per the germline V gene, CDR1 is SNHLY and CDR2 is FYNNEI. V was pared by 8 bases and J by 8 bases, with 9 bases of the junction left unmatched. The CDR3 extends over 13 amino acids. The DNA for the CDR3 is TGTGCCAGCTCGGGACAGGGCTCGTCGGGCTACACCTTC. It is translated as CASSGQGSSGYTF.

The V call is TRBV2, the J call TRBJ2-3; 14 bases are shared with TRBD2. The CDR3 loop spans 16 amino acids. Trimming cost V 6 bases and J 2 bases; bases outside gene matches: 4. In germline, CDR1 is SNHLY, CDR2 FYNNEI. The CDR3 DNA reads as TGTGCCAGCAGGGGACTAGCGGGGGCCATCACAGATACGCAGTATTTT. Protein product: CASRGLAGAITDTQYF.

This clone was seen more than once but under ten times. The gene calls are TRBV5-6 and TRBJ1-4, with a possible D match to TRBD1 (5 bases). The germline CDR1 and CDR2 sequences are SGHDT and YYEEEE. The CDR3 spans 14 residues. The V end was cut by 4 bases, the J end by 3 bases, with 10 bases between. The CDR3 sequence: CASSRGGANEKLFF. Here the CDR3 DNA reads TGTGCCAGCAGCAGGGGCGGGGCTAATGAAAAACTGTTTTTT.

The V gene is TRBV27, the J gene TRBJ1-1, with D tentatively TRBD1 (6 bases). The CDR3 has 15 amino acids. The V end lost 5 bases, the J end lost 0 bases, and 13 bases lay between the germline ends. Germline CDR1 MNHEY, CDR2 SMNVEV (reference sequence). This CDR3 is CASSPRQVMNTEAFF. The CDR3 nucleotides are TGTGCCAGCAGTCCTAGACAGGTAATGAACACTGAAGCTTTCTTT.

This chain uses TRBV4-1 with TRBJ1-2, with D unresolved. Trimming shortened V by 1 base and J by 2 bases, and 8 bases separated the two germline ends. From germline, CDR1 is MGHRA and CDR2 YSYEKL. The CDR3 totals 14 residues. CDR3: CASSQASLNYGYTF. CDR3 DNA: TGCGCCAGCAGCCAAGCTTCCTTGAACTATGGCTACACCTTC.

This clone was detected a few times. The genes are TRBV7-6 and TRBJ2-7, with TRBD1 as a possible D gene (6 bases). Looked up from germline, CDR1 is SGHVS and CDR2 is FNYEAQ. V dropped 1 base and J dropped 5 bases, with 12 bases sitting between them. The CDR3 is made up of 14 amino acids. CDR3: CASSLEAGVNEQYF. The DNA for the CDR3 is TGTGCCAGCAGCTTAGAGGCAGGGGTCAACGAGCAGTACTTC.

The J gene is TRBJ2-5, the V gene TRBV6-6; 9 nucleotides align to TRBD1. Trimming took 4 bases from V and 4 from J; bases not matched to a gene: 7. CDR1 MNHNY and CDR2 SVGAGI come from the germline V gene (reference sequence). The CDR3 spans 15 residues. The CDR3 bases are TGTGCCAGCAGTTCTCCGGGACAGGGTGTAGAGACCCAGTACTTC. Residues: CASSSPGQGVETQYF.

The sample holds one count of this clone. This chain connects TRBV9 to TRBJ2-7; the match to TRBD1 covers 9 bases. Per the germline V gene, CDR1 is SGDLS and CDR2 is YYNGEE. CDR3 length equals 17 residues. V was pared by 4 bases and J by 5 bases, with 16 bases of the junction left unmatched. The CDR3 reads CASSQNILGQGLHEQYF. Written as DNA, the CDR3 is TGTGCCAGCAGCCAGAACATTCTGGGACAGGGTCTACACGAGCAGTACTTC.

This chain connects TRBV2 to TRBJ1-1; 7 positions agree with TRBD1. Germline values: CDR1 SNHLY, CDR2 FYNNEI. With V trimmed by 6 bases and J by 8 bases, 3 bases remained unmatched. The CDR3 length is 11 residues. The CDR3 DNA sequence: TGTGCCAGCAGGGGGACAGAGGAAGCTTTCTTT. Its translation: CASRGTEEAFF.

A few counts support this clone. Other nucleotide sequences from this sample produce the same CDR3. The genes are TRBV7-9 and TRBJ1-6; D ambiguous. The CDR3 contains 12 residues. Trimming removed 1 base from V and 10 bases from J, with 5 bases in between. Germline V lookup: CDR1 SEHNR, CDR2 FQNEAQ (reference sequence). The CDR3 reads CASSLGGSPLHF. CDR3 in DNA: TGTGCCAGCAGCTTAGGCGGCTCACCCCTCCACTTT.

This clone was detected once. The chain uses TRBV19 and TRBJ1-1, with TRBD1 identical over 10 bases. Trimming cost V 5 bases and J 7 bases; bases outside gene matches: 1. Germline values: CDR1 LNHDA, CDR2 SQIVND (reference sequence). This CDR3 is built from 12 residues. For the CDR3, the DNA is TGTGCCAGTAGTGGGACAGGGGTTGAAGCTTTCTTT. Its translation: CASSGTGVEAFF.

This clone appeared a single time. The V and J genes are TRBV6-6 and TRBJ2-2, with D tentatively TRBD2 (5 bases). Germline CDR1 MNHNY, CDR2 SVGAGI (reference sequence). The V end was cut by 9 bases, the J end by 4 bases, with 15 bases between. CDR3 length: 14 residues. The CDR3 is CASATIRGTGELFF. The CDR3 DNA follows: TGTGCCAGTGCGACGATCCGGGGCACCGGGGAGCTGTTTTTT.

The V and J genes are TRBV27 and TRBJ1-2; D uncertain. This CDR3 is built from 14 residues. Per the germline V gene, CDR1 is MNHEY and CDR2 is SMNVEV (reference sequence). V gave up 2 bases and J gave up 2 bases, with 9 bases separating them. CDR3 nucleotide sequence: TGTGCCAGCAGTTTAAGCGGCCGGAACTATGGCTACACCTTC. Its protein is CASSLSGRNYGYTF.

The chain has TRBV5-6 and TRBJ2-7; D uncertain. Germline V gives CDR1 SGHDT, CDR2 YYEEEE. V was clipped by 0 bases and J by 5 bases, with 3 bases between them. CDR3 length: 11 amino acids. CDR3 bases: TGTGCCAGCAGCTTGGCGGACGAGCAGTACTTC. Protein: CASSLADEQYF.

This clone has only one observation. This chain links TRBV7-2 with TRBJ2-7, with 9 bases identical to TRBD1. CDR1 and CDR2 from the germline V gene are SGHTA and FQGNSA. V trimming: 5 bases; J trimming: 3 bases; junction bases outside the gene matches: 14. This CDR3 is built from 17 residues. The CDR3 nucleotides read TGTGCCAGCAGCCCTGATCAAGTAGGGACAGGGCACTACGAGCAGTACTTC. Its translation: CASSPDQVGTGHYEQYF.

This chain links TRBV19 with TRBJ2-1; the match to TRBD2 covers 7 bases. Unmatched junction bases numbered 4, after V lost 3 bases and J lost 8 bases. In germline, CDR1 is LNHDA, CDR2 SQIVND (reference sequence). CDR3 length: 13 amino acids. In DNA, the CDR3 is TGTGCCAGTAGTATTGGGGCGGGGGATGAGCAGTTCTTC. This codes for CASSIGAGDEQFF.